Listed below are T cell receptor beta chains from one sample, sequenced in a study of T cell responses to AZD1222 COVID-19 vaccine. Profiled with immunoSEQ multiplex PCR; TCRdb holds only in-frame clones, not every one. The sample records some 73,000 clones, roughly 89% being singletons. The input for sequencing was peripheral blood, taken 28 days after the second AZD1222 dose. These receptors were collected from an adult who received the AZD1222 COVID-19 vaccine. The conserved cysteine and the conserved F or W are not part of the CDR3 here. Expanded clones are given a class, and other clones once, few, many or no size at all.

J | size | V | CDR3
TRBJ2-2 | . | TRBV9 | ASSVEYRLAGAVDTGELF
TRBJ1-2 | . | TRBV11-3 | ASSFGRGSYGYT
TRBJ2-1 | . | TRBV11-2 | ASSAPGAGSYNEQF
TRBJ1-5 | . | TRBV3-1/TRBV3-2 | ASSAPGASAQH
TRBJ1-1 | once | TRBV7-6 | ASSLIRRDKAF
TRBJ2-5 | once | TRBV5-1 | ASSLGAQETQY
TRBJ1-5 | . | TRBV10-3 | AISRVGNQPQH
TRBJ1-1 | . | TRBV12-1 | ARRGEAF
TRBJ2-5 | . | TRBV7-7 | ASSPQGGRLETQY
TRBJ1-1 | few | TRBV18 | ASSQGQNTEAF
TRBJ2-1 | . | TRBV7-2 | ASSLGLAVYNEQF
TRBJ2-3 | once | TRBV7-2 | ASSGFSYDTQY
TRBJ1-2 | . | TRBV7-8 | ASSSWKGADGYT
TRBJ1-3 | . | TRBV9 | ASSVVEGSGNTIY
TRBJ2-2 | . | TRBV10-3 | AISGLAGVGGELF
TRBJ1-2 | . | TRBV11-2 | ASTELALTMVYT
TRBJ1-2 | . | TRBV11-3 | ASSFTGPLNYGYT
TRBJ1-1 | . | TRBV12-3/TRBV12-4 | ASSTGTEIF
TRBJ2-5 | . | TRBV3-1/TRBV3-2 | ASSQDGGGFQETQY
TRBJ1-2 | . | TRBV9 | ASSEGGQGHGYT
TRBJ1-6 | . | TRBV5-4 | ASSPNGAVNSPLH
TRBJ1-4 | . | TRBV12-3/TRBV12-4 | ASRRTNEKLF
TRBJ2-3 | . | TRBV10-3 | AISGGVSSSTDTQY